This TCR beta chain was found in a study of beta chain features in type 1 diabetes. General observations from the study: Diminished insertions and augmented deletions at VDJ junctions characterized type 1 diabetes patients.

V trimming: 4 bases; J trimming: 1 base; junction bases outside the gene matches: 5. From germline, CDR1 is MNHNS and CDR2 SASEGT. CDR3 length: 16 residues. Since all of the isolated RNA was reverse transcribed, expressed TCRB transcripts were what got sequenced. TCRdb keeps only in-frame clones here, not all; method: immunoSEQ multiplex PCR. The data contain hundreds of thousands of clones, 15% to 19% of them singletons. As to this clone: Its antigen is not identified.

The chain couples TRBV6-1 to TRBJ1-5; the match to TRBD1 covers 9 bases. The source is a man aged 18 to 30 in good health. The sequencing input was naive CD4+ T cells from blood. The CDR3 spells CASSGTGQGSNQPQHF. The CDR3, as DNA: TGTGCCAGCAGTGGTACGGGACAGGGAAGCAATCAGCCCCAGCATTTT.